The clone carrying this T cell receptor (beta chain) has at least ten counts. Its antigen is undetermined. This specimen comes from a study of T-cell reconstitution after alpha-beta-depleted transplantation in children. TCRbeta library preparation incorporated unique molecular identifiers. TCRdb re-called the PCR reads with MiXCR, one entry per CDR3 protein. The sample includes around 490,000 distinct CDR3 sequences, approximately 10% of them seen just once. General study points: It was newly produced T cells that mostly accounted for T-cell counts and diversity one year after transplant. Expanded clones from the graft, numbering several hundred, reportedly supplied alpha-beta T cells about two months after transplant.

The sample in question was PBMCs, mostly from graft donor cells, obtained 180 days after TCRalphabeta/CD19-depleted stem cell transplant. The clonotype originates from a female patient between 2 and 15 years old who had a stem cell transplant for aplastic anemia, so the T cells may come from the graft donor.

CDR3 region: CASSLAPGLAGDEQYF. The CDR3 nucleotides are TGCGCCAGCAGCTTGGCCCCGGGACTAGCGGGCGACGAGCAGTACTTC. The genes are TRBV5-1 and TRBJ2-7; 12 bases match TRBD2. CDR1 SGHRS and CDR2 YFSETQ come from the germline V gene. The CDR3 totals 16 residues. Germline trimming cut 0 bases from V and 5 bases from J; bases unmatched to any gene: 6.